This TCR beta chain was sequenced during a study of OX40 agonist ivuxolimab in advanced cancers. Study context: While on treatment, patients had intravenous ivuxolimab at 0.01 to 10 mg/kg every 2 weeks. The mean age was approximately 60 years, ranging from roughly 23 to 79, with approximately 83% of participants male.

Study observations and caveats: Expanded peripheral T cells had an undetermined antigen specificity. Doses of 0.1 to 3.0 mg/kg were accompanied by clonal expansion of CD4+ and CD8+ blood T cells by week 6.

J lost 7 bases, V lost 1 base, and 2 bases had no gene match. CDR1 and CDR2 from the germline V gene are SEHNR and FQNEAQ (reference sequence). The CDR3 consists of 14 residues. With respect to this clone: No antigen is known for it.

TCRdb's copy holds only in-frame clones and misses some; the assay was immunoSEQ multiplex PCR. This sample has around 63,000 clones, with about 93% found just once. This clonotype was sampled from an adult with an advanced solid tumor such as melanoma, head and neck, liver or kidney cancer. The rearrangement uses TRBV7-9 and TRBJ2-1; the match to TRBD2 covers 9 bases. The material sequenced was CD4+ or CD8+ T cells sorted from blood, taken in a trial of the OX40 agonist ivuxolimab. CDR3 amino acids: CASSLGTSANEQFF. CDR3 coding DNA: TGTGCCAGCAGCTTAGGGACTAGCGCAAATGAGCAGTTCTTC.